This TCR beta chain was sequenced during a study of radiotherapy plus CTLA-4 blockade in lung cancer. Whole-study context: Disease control reached more than 30%, with objective responses in 15% to 20%.

CDR1 and CDR2 (germline): SEHNR, FQNEAQ (reference sequence). The V end was cut by 7 bases, the J end by 3 bases, with 12 bases between. CDR3 length: 13 amino acids. Treatment of patients with chemo-refractory metastatic non-small-cell lung cancer consisted of focal radiation plus CTLA-4 blockade with ipilimumab. Libraries were prepared by immunoSEQ multiplex PCR; TCRdb keeps only in-frame clonotypes and omits some of them. This sample yields 45,000 to 75,000 clones, of which more than 60% are seen a single time; 3.5% to 4.5% belongs to the top ten. This clone was seen just once. The chain combines TRBV7-9 with TRBJ1-1; no firm D call. The source is a human donor with non-small cell lung cancer who had a partial response to radiotherapy plus ipilimumab. Specimen: peripheral blood, collected from a patient treated with radiotherapy plus ipilimumab. The CDR3 DNA reads TGTGCCAGCACCCTGGGCTTGGACACTGAAGCTTTCTTT. Encoded protein: CASTLGLDTEAFF.